These T cell receptor beta chains were read from a single sample in a study of blood T cell repertoires in COVID-19. The data were produced by immunoSEQ multiplex PCR, yet TCRdb's version contains in-frame clones alone and is incomplete. The sample gives 35,000 to 45,000 clones, 70% to 90% of which show up once; under 2.5% is in the top ten. The material sequenced was peripheral blood. These receptors came from a human donor in a cohort sampled during active COVID-19. The CDR3 runs from the conserved cysteine through the conserved F or W. A D gene is named only where the DNA matches it firmly. Clone sizes are given selectively: once, few, many, or a class where the clone is expanded.

clone_size,j_call,v_call,d_call,cdr3_nt,cdr3_aa
once,TRBJ1-1,TRBV28,.,TGTGCCAGCAGTCCACAGTTCCTTGGGAACACTGAAGCTTTCTTT,CASSPQFLGNTEAFF
.,TRBJ1-6,TRBV28,.,TGTGCCAGCAAGAGGGCAGGGGATAATTCACCCCTCCACTTT,CASKRAGDNSPLHF
.,TRBJ1-2,TRBV19,.,TGTGCCAGTAGTCGCCCGGGGAGAAACTATGGCTACACCTTC,CASSRPGRNYGYTF
.,TRBJ2-3,TRBV11-2,TRBD2,TGTGCCAGCAGCTTAGATCAATTTGGGACTAGCGGTTACACAGATACGCAGTATTTT,CASSLDQFGTSGYTDTQYF
.,TRBJ2-5,TRBV2,TRBD1,TGTGCCAGCAGGGGGGACAGGGGGGGCCAGTACTTC,CASRGDRGGQYF
.,TRBJ1-4,TRBV28,.,TGTGCCAGCAGTTTAACACAGGGTGGGGTGATCCTGTTTTTT,CASSLTQGGVILFF
.,TRBJ2-3,TRBV29-1,TRBD2,TGCAGCGTTGAAGATCGTAGCGGGAGCAGCACAGATACGCAGTATTTT,CSVEDRSGSSTDTQYF
.,TRBJ1-1,TRBV21-1,.,.,CASSKVVGGGAGNTEAFF
.,TRBJ1-5,TRBV19,.,TGTGCCAGTAGTATTTCCGGGTTCGGGCAGCCCCAGCATTTT,CASSISGFGQPQHF
.,TRBJ2-2,TRBV19,TRBD1,TGTGCCAGTAACCCGACAGGGGGAAAAACCGGGGAGCTGTTTTTT,CASNPTGGKTGELFF
.,TRBJ1-5,TRBV6-5,.,TGTGCCAGCAGTTACTCGGGGGGGGGCAATCAGCCCCAGCATTTT,CASSYSGGGNQPQHF
.,TRBJ1-1,TRBV12-3/TRBV12-4,.,TGTGCCAGCAGTTTCAAGGGGGGGACTGAAGCTTTCTTT,CASSFKGGTEAFF
.,TRBJ2-5,TRBV4-1,TRBD1,TGCGCCAGCAGTCAGGGGGTCTTCGAGACCCAGTACTTC,CASSQGVFETQYF
.,TRBJ2-7,TRBV6-2/TRBV6-3,.,TGTGCCAGCAGTCGGTCCTACGAGCAGTACTTC,CASSRSYEQYF
.,TRBJ1-1,TRBV5-1,TRBD1,TGCGCCAGCAGCTGGTGGGGTTGGGGGACAGCGAACACTGAAGCTTTCTTT,CASSWWGWGTANTEAFF
.,TRBJ1-4,TRBV6-5,.,TGTGCCCTGGGGGGGTATGAAAAACTGTTTTTT,CALGGYEKLFF
.,TRBJ1-4,TRBV5-1,TRBD1,TGCGCCAGCAGTCCGTGGGACAGGCCTGAAAAACTGTTTTTT,CASSPWDRPEKLFF
medium-sized,TRBJ1-2,TRBV4-1,.,TGCGCCAGCAGCCCACGGGCGGGGGGGGATAGTGGCTACACCTTC,CASSPRAGGDSGYTF
.,TRBJ1-1,TRBV5-6,.,TGTGCCAGCAGCCTGACAGAGAACACTGAAGCTTTCTTT,CASSLTENTEAFF
.,TRBJ2-7,TRBV6-1,TRBD1,TGTGCCAGCAGTGAAACGGGGACAGTCTACGAGCAGTACTTC,CASSETGTVYEQYF
.,TRBJ1-3,TRBV7-8,TRBD1,TGTGCCAGCAGCCCAGGGACAGGGGGCTCTGGAAACACCATATATTTT,CASSPGTGGSGNTIYF
.,TRBJ1-6,TRBV27,TRBD1,TGTGCCAGCAGTTTTGAGGGGGCTTATAATTCACCCCTCCACTTT,CASSFEGAYNSPLHF
.,TRBJ1-4,TRBV5-6,TRBD1,TGTGCCAGCAGCTTTTCCAGGGGGGAAAAACTGTTTTTT,CASSFSRGEKLFF
.,TRBJ2-3,TRBV12-3/TRBV12-4,.,TGTGCCAGCATGCGTTTTGACACAGATACGCAGTATTTT,CASMRFDTDTQYF
.,TRBJ1-1,TRBV4-2,TRBD1,TGTGCCAGCAGCCAAGTTAAAACAGGGGGCACTGAAGCTTTCTTT,CASSQVKTGGTEAFF
.,TRBJ2-5,TRBV2,.,TGTGCCAGCAAACGTCAAGCCGAAGAGACCCAGTACTTC,CASKRQAEETQYF
.,TRBJ2-2,TRBV6-2/TRBV6-3,TRBD2,TGTGCCAGCAGCCGGACTAGCGGGGGGACCGGGGAGCTGTTTTTT,CASSRTSGGTGELFF
.,TRBJ2-5,TRBV28,.,TGTGCCAGCAGCGGACAGTTATCCAAAGAGACCCAGTACTTC,CASSGQLSKETQYF
.,TRBJ1-2,TRBV15,.,TGTGCCACCAGCAGAGATGGGGGGAGTCGTTTATATGGCTACACCTTC,CATSRDGGSRLYGYTF
.,TRBJ1-5,TRBV5-8,.,TGTGCCAGCAGCCACTCCTATAGCAATCAGCCCCAGCATTTT,CASSHSYSNQPQHF
.,TRBJ2-3,TRBV27,.,TGTGCCAGCAGTCTGACTAGGGCGGCAGATACGCAGTATTTT,CASSLTRAADTQYF
.,TRBJ2-1,TRBV2,TRBD2,TGTGCCAGCACCGAGCGGGGGGGGTACAATGAGCAGTTCTTC,CASTERGGYNEQFF
.,TRBJ2-5,TRBV6-1,.,TGTGCCAGCAGTGAGAACTTAGGGGATGCGGAGACCCAGTACTTC,CASSENLGDAETQYF